Following are 25 T cell receptor beta chains from one sample sequenced in a study of PD-1 blockade in mismatch repair-deficient tumors. TCRdb's copy holds only in-frame clones and misses some; the assay was immunoSEQ multiplex PCR. Of tens of thousands of clones in the sample, around 80% are singletons; the top ten hold about 1.1%. Sequencing was performed on PBMCs, taken approximately 9 months after starting pembrolizumab. These receptor sequences come from an adult with mismatch repair-deficient cancer.

The CDR3 sequence: CAWSVSEDQPQHF. The CDR3 region has the DNA TGTGCCTGGAGTGTAAGTGAGGATCAGCCCCAGCATTTT. The chain has TRBV30 and TRBJ1-5; D remains unclear. V shed 0 bases and J shed 5 bases, with 8 bases lying between them. This CDR3 has 13 residues. From germline, CDR1 is GTSNPN and CDR2 SVGIG (reference sequence).

The V call is TRBV4-2, the J call TRBJ2-1; D possibly corresponds to TRBD2 (6 bases). The CDR3 contains 15 residues. The germline V and J ends were trimmed by 4 bases and 4 bases, with 14 bases remaining between them. Germline V lookup: CDR1 LGHNA, CDR2 YNFKEQ. The CDR3 protein is CASSPGRDPYNEQFF. The CDR3 DNA is TGTGCCAGCAGCCCCGGGCGGGACCCTTACAATGAGCAGTTCTTC.

The V gene is TRBV7-9, the J gene TRBJ2-1; 11 bases match TRBD2. V lost 1 base and J lost 9; bases outside the gene matches: 8. Germline CDR1 is SEHNR and CDR2 is FQNEAQ (reference sequence). This CDR3 contains 16 residues. As DNA, the CDR3 is TGTGCCAGCAGCTTAGGGGGTAGCGGGAGGGCGGGTGAGCAGTTCTTC. Translation gives CASSLGGSGRAGEQFF.

The rearrangement links TRBV11-3 to TRBJ2-2, with TRBD1 matching over 7 bases. V lost 5 bases, J lost 2 bases, and 5 bases stayed unmatched. The CDR3 covers 15 residues. Germline CDR1 is SGHNT and CDR2 is YENEEA. DNA for the CDR3: TGTGCCAGCAGCCCACGACAGGGAAACACCGGGGAGCTGTTTTTT. As protein: CASSPRQGNTGELFF.

The V and J genes are TRBV6-4 and TRBJ2-3, with a weak D call TRBD1 (5 bases). Germline V lookup: CDR1 MRHNA, CDR2 SNTAGT. This CDR3 spans 14 amino acids. Trimming pared 0 bases from V and 4 bases from J, leaving 8 bases between. The CDR3 DNA reads TGTGCCAGCAGTGACTCTTCAGGGCCAGATACGCAGTATTTT. Its translation is CASSDSSGPDTQYF.

The CDR3 DNA reads TGTGCCTGGAGTGTACTATCGGGACAGGGGCTCCACTTGCATGGCTACACCTTC. It yields the protein CAWSVLSGQGLHLHGYTF. This sequence joins TRBV30 and TRBJ1-2; 10 bases are a match to TRBD1. V dropped 0 bases and J dropped 6; count of bases not matched to a gene: 16. CDR3 length: 18 amino acids. Germline V gene data show CDR1 as GTSNPN and CDR2 as SVGIG (reference sequence).

This clone was detected only a few times. The genes are TRBV6-5 and TRBJ2-7, with a tentative D call TRBD2 (5 bases). V dropped 3 bases and J dropped 3 bases, with 9 bases sitting between them. The CDR3 consists of 13 residues. Germline V gene lookup returns CDR1 MNHEY and CDR2 SVGAGI. The CDR3 spells CASSYRGNYEQYF. CDR3 nucleotide sequence: TGTGCCAGCAGTTATCGGGGAAACTACGAGCAGTACTTC.

The V gene is TRBV28, the J gene TRBJ2-2, with TRBD2 matching over 8 bases. This CDR3 has 16 amino acids. Looked up from germline, CDR1 is MDHEN and CDR2 is SYDVKM. The ends lost 0 bases at V and 5 bases at J; junction bases unmatched: 5. The CDR3: CASSLWTGGGTGELFF. CDR3 sequence (DNA): TGTGCCAGCAGTTTATGGACGGGAGGGGGAACCGGGGAGCTGTTTTTT.

The rearrangement uses TRBV7-9 and TRBJ1-5; unclear D gene. Germline lookup yields CDR1 SEHNR and CDR2 FQNEAQ (reference sequence). Deletions cut 4 bases from V and 4 bases from J, with 5 bases between. The CDR3 contains 12 residues. This CDR3 reads CASSSNNQPQHF. The CDR3 nucleotides read TGTGCCAGCAGCTCTAATAATCAGCCCCAGCATTTT.

This chain links TRBV7-2 with TRBJ2-5; D call uncertain. The CDR3 runs 13 residues. The V end was cut by 4 bases, the J end by 1 base, with 7 bases between. Germline CDR1 is SGHTA and CDR2 is FQGNSA. The CDR3 DNA sequence: TGTGCCAGCAGCTCTGAGATCCAAGAGACCCAGTACTTC. Amino acid sequence: CASSSEIQETQYF.

The V call is TRBV5-1, the J call TRBJ1-4; 7 positions match TRBD1. This CDR3 is 15 amino acids long. The junction had 5 bases not matched to a gene; V was cut back by 2 bases and J by 4 bases. Germline lookup yields CDR1 SGHRS and CDR2 YFSETQ. CDR3: CASSFRDRNNEKLFF. The CDR3 coding sequence is TGCGCCAGCAGCTTCAGGGACAGAAATAATGAAAAACTGTTTTTT.

This clone was seen a few times. The same CDR3 also results from other DNA sequences found in this sample. CDR3 amino acids: CAWSRGTGGYEQYF. DNA of the CDR3: TGTGCCTGGAGCCGGGGGACAGGGGGCTACGAGCAGTACTTC. The V and J genes are TRBV30 and TRBJ2-7, with 11 nucleotides matching TRBD1. Trimming cost V 3 bases and J 3 bases; bases outside gene matches: 4. This CDR3 comprises 14 residues. Per the germline V gene, CDR1 is GTSNPN and CDR2 is SVGIG (reference sequence).

The V and J genes are TRBV2 and TRBJ1-1; D is perhaps TRBD1 (6 bases). V lost 5 bases to trimming and J lost 3 bases, with 13 bases between them. The CDR3 sequence is 14 residues long. Germline V CDR1 and CDR2: SNHLY, FYNNEI. The CDR3 is CASSITGRDTEAFF. CDR3 DNA sequence: TGTGCCAGCAGTATTACAGGGCGCGACACTGAAGCTTTCTTT.

The chain links TRBV19 to TRBJ2-1; 10 positions match TRBD2. This CDR3 comprises 15 residues. The germline CDR1 and CDR2 sequences are LNHDA and SQIVND (reference sequence). After removal of 5 bases from V and 0 bases from J, the junction contained 1 base not matched to a gene. Here the CDR3 DNA reads TGTGCCAGTAGTTCTAGCGGGAGCTCCTACAATGAGCAGTTCTTC. Its protein is CASSSSGSSYNEQFF.

Only one count was recorded for this clone. This rearrangement joins TRBV28 to TRBJ1-4; 7 bases map to TRBD1. This CDR3 region has 18 residues. The V segment lost 2 bases and the J segment 6 bases; nucleotides outside the gene matches: 15. The germline CDR1 and CDR2 sequences are MDHEN and SYDVKM. The CDR3 nucleotides read TGTGCCAGCAGTTTAGCCGGGACAGTCATTTCTATGGATGAAAAACTGTTTTTT. It yields the protein CASSLAGTVISMDEKLFF.

The V gene is TRBV6-5, the J gene TRBJ2-2, with TRBD1 matching over 7 bases. In germline, CDR1 is MNHEY, CDR2 SVGAGI. The CDR3 covers 15 residues. The V gene end was trimmed by 3 bases and the J gene end by 6 bases; junction bases not matched to a gene: 7. For the CDR3, the DNA is TGTGCCAGCAGTTATTACGCCGACAGGGCCGGGGAGCTGTTTTTT. Its translation: CASSYYADRAGELFF.

This CDR3 reads CASSQDPIAGGSYNEQFF. The CDR3 nucleotides read TGTGCCAGCAGCCAAGACCCTATAGCGGGAGGATCCTACAATGAGCAGTTCTTC. This chain connects TRBV4-2 to TRBJ2-1; 10 bases agree with TRBD2. CDR1 LGHNA and CDR2 YNFKEQ come from the germline V gene. V dropped 0 bases and J dropped 1; count of bases not matched to a gene: 6. This CDR3 contains 18 residues.

The chain recombines TRBV19 with TRBJ2-1; unclear D gene. The V and J ends lost 6 bases and 0 bases respectively, with 12 bases between them. Germline CDR1 reads LNHDA; CDR2 reads SQIVND (reference sequence). The length of the CDR3 is 15 residues. CDR3 sequence: CASSTQSSSYNEQFF. The CDR3 coding sequence is TGTGCCAGTAGCACCCAGTCTAGCTCCTACAATGAGCAGTTCTTC.

The chain combines TRBV7-9 with TRBJ2-7, with 10 bases matching TRBD2. Looked up from germline, CDR1 is SEHNR and CDR2 is FQNEAQ (reference sequence). Trimming at V came to 3 bases and at J to 4 bases, leaving 6 bases not matched to a gene. The CDR3 is 15 amino acids. CDR3 in amino acids: CASSFLAGAQYEQYF. CDR3 bases: TGTGCCAGCAGCTTCCTAGCGGGAGCCCAATACGAGCAGTACTTC.

This chain joins TRBV19 and TRBJ2-1, with TRBD2 as a possible D gene (6 bases). The CDR3 is made up of 14 amino acids. The V gene's germline CDR1 is LNHDA and CDR2 SQIVND (reference sequence). With 5 bases removed from V and 4 bases from J, the gap between germline ends came to 12 bases. The CDR3 protein is CASSADGRYNEQFF. The CDR3 nucleotides are TGTGCCAGTAGTGCGGACGGGAGATACAATGAGCAGTTCTTC.

This rearrangement joins TRBV18 to TRBJ1-1; no firm D call. The CDR3 is made up of 13 amino acids. Per germline, CDR1 KGHSH and CDR2 LQKENI. V gave up 3 bases and J gave up 1 base, with 6 bases separating them. The CDR3, as DNA: TGTGCCAGCTCACCTGGGCAGAACACTGAAGCTTTCTTT. This gives the protein CASSPGQNTEAFF.

The chain carries TRBV28 and TRBJ2-5, with 7 positions matching TRBD2. Gene TRBJ2-7 matches the end of the DNA better, so the J call may be wrong. Germline V gene sequence: CDR1 MDHEN, CDR2 SYDVKM. The CDR3 totals 14 residues. CDR3 coding DNA: TGTGCCAGCAGTCGGACTAGTCCGCCCTACGAGCAGTACTTC. Its protein product is CASSRTSPPYEQYF.

The chain couples TRBV27 to TRBJ2-2; the D is unclear. The CDR3 has 14 amino acids. Germline lookup yields CDR1 MNHEY and CDR2 SMNVEV (reference sequence). V lost 1 base and J 7 bases, leaving 10 bases between the germline ends. The CDR3 spells CASSLYVRSGELFF. Here the CDR3 DNA reads TGTGCCAGCAGTTTATACGTTAGGAGCGGGGAGCTGTTTTTT.

The chain has TRBV2 and TRBJ2-5; 14 nucleotides line up with TRBD2. Germline CDR1 is SNHLY and CDR2 is FYNNEI. J was trimmed by 4 bases and V by 7 bases; bases with no gene match: 2. The CDR3 spans 14 residues. DNA for the CDR3: TGTGCCAGCAATGGACTAGCGGGAGGAGAGACCCAGTACTTC. This gives the protein CASNGLAGGETQYF.

This sequence joins TRBV7-9 and TRBJ2-1, with 8 bases matching TRBD2. Germline-derived CDR1 and CDR2 are SEHNR and FQNEAQ (reference sequence). The CDR3 consists of 15 residues. J lost 1 base, V lost 4 bases, and 3 bases had no gene match. In nucleotides, the CDR3 is TGTGCCAGCAGCTCCCTAGCGGGTTCCTACAATGAGCAGTTCTTC. It is translated as CASSSLAGSYNEQFF.